These 29 T cell receptor beta chains originate from one sample sequenced in a study of lymphopenia after photon versus proton radiotherapy. The method was immunoSEQ multiplex PCR; TCRdb's version includes in-frame clones alone and lacks a portion of them. The data hold 25,000 to 35,000 clones, with 89% observed a single time. Source: peripheral blood, taken from a patient treated with proton-based radiotherapy. Receptors were obtained from a woman in her seventies with pancreatic cancer. Some clones in this sample may be carry-over from other donors' samples.

The chain uses TRBV14 and TRBJ2-4; D perhaps matches TRBD2 (6 bases). Germline loops: CDR1 SGHDN, CDR2 FVKESK. V lost 4 bases and J lost 0, with 13 bases in between. This CDR3 contains 16 residues. CDR3 bases: TGTGCCAGCAGCCGGAGGGACCTTATAGCCAAAAACATTCAGTACTTC. This sequence encodes CASSRRDLIAKNIQYF.

This clone was seen a single time. The chain links TRBV7-2 to TRBJ2-7, with 8 nucleotides matching TRBD2. Germline V lookup: CDR1 SGHTA, CDR2 FQGNSA. The V segment lost 8 bases and the J segment 4 bases; nucleotides outside the gene matches: 10. The CDR3 is 14 amino acids. The CDR3 loop reads CASAPRAGEYEQYF. The CDR3 DNA follows: TGTGCCAGCGCACCCCGAGCGGGAGAGTACGAGCAGTACTTC.

The chain joins TRBV28 to TRBJ1-2, with 7 positions matching TRBD1. Germline V CDR1 and CDR2: MDHEN, SYDVKM. The trim removed 7 bases at V and 4 bases at J, leaving 6 bases unmatched. The CDR3 has 13 amino acids. The CDR3 reads CASISWDSYGYTF. CDR3 sequence (DNA): TGTGCCAGCATCTCTTGGGACAGCTATGGCTACACCTTC.

A single count supports this clone. The CDR3 nucleotides read TGCGCCAGCAGTGAACCGACTAGCGGGCCAGATTTTTACGAGCAGTACTTC. It translates to CASSEPTSGPDFYEQYF. The rearrangement joins TRBV10-1 to TRBJ2-5; TRBD2 aligns across 10 bases. The J call is uncertain, as TRBJ2-7 better fits the DNA end. The CDR3 is 17 residues long. Germline V gene lookup returns CDR1 WNHNN and CDR2 SYGVQD (reference sequence).

The rearrangement links TRBV30 to TRBJ2-5; 8 bases match TRBD2. Near its end, the DNA agrees better with TRBJ2-7, so the J call may be wrong. There are 14 residues in the CDR3. From germline, CDR1 is GTSNPN and CDR2 SVGIG (reference sequence). The DNA of the CDR3 is TGTGCCTGGAGGTTTGGGCTAGCGGGTACCGAGCAGTACTTC. Protein: CAWRFGLAGTEQYF.

V is TRBV30 and J is TRBJ2-3; D tentatively reads TRBD1 or TRBD2 (5 bases each). This CDR3 has 15 residues. V was trimmed by 4 bases and J by 0 bases, leaving 14 bases between them. Looked up from germline, CDR1 is GTSNPN and CDR2 is SVGIG (reference sequence). CDR3 sequence (DNA): TGTGCCTGGACCTCAGCGGACACTAGCACAGATACGCAGTATTTT. Protein: CAWTSADTSTDTQYF.

This clone was picked up a small number of times. The rearrangement uses TRBV5-1 and TRBJ1-2, with 8 bases lining up with TRBD1. The CDR3 length is 15 residues. J was trimmed by 3 bases and V by 0 bases; bases with no gene match: 4. Germline loops: CDR1 SGHRS, CDR2 YFSETQ. The CDR3 coding sequence is TGCGCCAGCAGCTTGGGGCAGGGGGCAGACTATGGCTACACCTTC. Its translation is CASSLGQGADYGYTF.

The genes are TRBV30 and TRBJ1-5, with 10 bases lining up with TRBD1. The CDR3 extends over 15 amino acids. In germline, CDR1 is GTSNPN, CDR2 SVGIG (reference sequence). V lost 3 bases and J lost 7; bases outside the gene matches: 9. The CDR3 here is CAWRKTGGSGQPQHF. The DNA of the CDR3 is TGTGCCTGGAGGAAGACAGGGGGCTCGGGGCAGCCCCAGCATTTT.

The chain is built from TRBV6-6 and TRBJ2-7, with TRBD1 identical over 7 bases. CDR3 length: 14 residues. CDR1 and CDR2 (germline): MNHNY, SVGAGI (reference sequence). Losses at the gene ends were 6 bases for V and 5 bases for J; bases not matched to a gene: 10. This chain's CDR3 is CASSLTGNSNEQYF. In DNA, the CDR3 is TGTGCCAGCAGCCTGACAGGGAATAGCAACGAGCAGTACTTC.

The chain joins TRBV7-2 to TRBJ2-1, with 14 bases lining up with TRBD2. CDR3 length: 19 residues. CDR1 is SGHTA, CDR2 FQGNSA, per germline. Trimming cost V 5 bases and J 7 bases; bases outside gene matches: 16. The CDR3 region is CASSQGLLGTSGRGNEQFF. In nucleotides, the CDR3 is TGTGCCAGCAGCCAAGGGCTCCTAGGGACTAGCGGGAGAGGTAATGAGCAGTTCTTC. Together with reference TRBV7-2 and TRBJ2-1, the CDR3 gives the full variable domain: GAGVSQSPSNKVTEKGKDVELRCDPISGHTALYWYRQSLGQGLEFLIYFQGNSAPDKSGLPSDRFSAERTGGSVSTLTIQRTQQEDSAVYLCASSQGLLGTSGRGNEQFFGPGTRLTVL.

V gene TRBV18 combines with J gene TRBJ2-1; 7 positions agree with TRBD2. This CDR3 spans 14 amino acids. With 8 bases clipped from V and 3 bases from J, the junction kept 7 bases outside the gene matches. Germline CDR1 reads KGHSH; CDR2 reads LQKENI. DNA of the CDR3: TGTGCCAGCGTGCGGGAGCGGGACTACAATGAGCAGTTCTTC. Its translation: CASVRERDYNEQFF.

The rearrangement uses TRBV2 and TRBJ1-2; no firm D call. The V gene's germline CDR1 is SNHLY and CDR2 FYNNEI. The length of the CDR3 is 14 residues. The V and J ends lost 3 bases and 5 bases respectively, with 13 bases between them. CDR3 sequence: CASSEDGYPYGYTF. CDR3 nucleotide sequence: TGTGCCAGCAGTGAGGACGGCTACCCGTATGGCTACACCTTC.

The rearrangement uses TRBV6-5 and TRBJ2-7; D remains ambiguous. Trimming left V 5 bases short and J 3 bases short, with 14 bases between. The germline V gene encodes CDR1 MNHEY and CDR2 SVGAGI. This CDR3 is built from 14 residues. The CDR3 loop is CASSRPGLYYEQYF. The CDR3 region has the DNA TGTGCCAGCAGTCGCCCTGGGCTATACTACGAGCAGTACTTC.

J is TRBJ2-2 and V is TRBV19, with TRBD1 matching over 7 bases. Germline-derived CDR1 and CDR2 are LNHDA and SQIVND (reference sequence). J gave up 4 bases and V 5 bases, and 13 bases lay outside the gene matches. CDR3 length: 17 residues. The CDR3 loop is CASSPWTGSRVTGELFF. The CDR3 DNA is TGTGCCAGTAGTCCTTGGACAGGATCCCGCGTCACCGGGGAGCTGTTTTTT.

The chain couples TRBV19 to TRBJ1-3; unclear D gene. The CDR3 totals 15 residues. The germline V and J ends were trimmed by 5 bases and 2 bases, with 13 bases remaining between them. Germline values: CDR1 LNHDA, CDR2 SQIVND (reference sequence). The CDR3, as DNA: TGTGCCAGTAGTTCCCTCCATCAGGCTGGAAACACCATATATTTT. Its translation is CASSSLHQAGNTIYF.

The chain recombines TRBV7-9 with TRBJ2-1; the D gene is possibly TRBD1 (6 bases). Per germline, CDR1 SEHNR and CDR2 FQNEAQ (reference sequence). V was pared by 6 bases and J by 3 bases, with 15 bases between. This CDR3 comprises 15 residues. The CDR3 DNA reads as TGTGCCAGCAGTTTATATAGGGGGAACTACAATGAGCAGTTCTTC. Its translation: CASSLYRGNYNEQFF.

The chain uses TRBV15 and TRBJ2-3, with 7 bases lining up with TRBD1. With V trimmed by 1 base and J by 4 bases, 5 bases remained unmatched. The CDR3 consists of 15 residues. Per the germline V gene, CDR1 is LNHNV and CDR2 is YYDKDF (reference sequence). The CDR3 sequence is CATSRGEGAPDTQYF. CDR3 nucleotides: TGTGCCACCAGCAGAGGCGAGGGGGCTCCAGATACGCAGTATTTT.

The chain is built from TRBV11-3 and TRBJ2-2; the D gene is possibly TRBD2 (6 bases). Germline CDR1 and CDR2: SGHNT and YENEEA. This CDR3 is 14 amino acids long. Trimming pared 4 bases from V and 4 bases from J, leaving 10 bases between. CDR3 protein: CASSSDGGTGELFF. CDR3 nucleotide sequence: TGTGCCAGCAGCTCGGACGGGGGCACCGGGGAGCTGTTTTTT.

V gene TRBV19 combines with J gene TRBJ2-1; 9 bases match TRBD1. Germline lookup yields CDR1 LNHDA and CDR2 SQIVND (reference sequence). V trimming: 1 base; J trimming: 7 bases; junction bases outside the gene matches: 20. CDR3 length equals 20 residues. The CDR3 loop reads CASSIASRVRTGESGNEQFF. Written as DNA, the CDR3 is TGTGCCAGTAGTATAGCGTCCCGCGTCAGGACAGGGGAATCAGGGAATGAGCAGTTCTTC. The variable domain in full, with the rest retrieved from reference TRBV19 and TRBJ2-1, is DGGITQSPKYLFRKEGQNVTLSCEQNLNHDAMYWYRQDPGQGLRLIYYSQIVNDFQKGDIAEGYSVSREKKESFPLTVTSAQKNPTAFYLCASSIASRVRTGESGNEQFFGPGTRLTVL.

The gene calls are TRBV5-1 and TRBJ2-2; D possibly corresponds to TRBD1 (6 bases). Between the trimmed V and J ends, which lost 2 bases and 3 bases, there was a span of 14 bases. This CDR3 region has 16 residues. The germline V gene encodes CDR1 SGHRS and CDR2 YFSETQ. Written as DNA, the CDR3 is TGCGCCAGCAGCTTTACTCCGGGACAAGACACCGGGGAGCTGTTTTTT. Its translation: CASSFTPGQDTGELFF.

J is TRBJ2-7 and V is TRBV30, with D unclear. V was shortened by 2 bases and J by 4 bases, with 6 bases between the two germline ends. Germline values: CDR1 GTSNPN, CDR2 SVGIG (reference sequence). This CDR3 is built from 11 residues. The CDR3 sequence is CAWSKQYEQYF. The CDR3 region has the DNA TGTGCCTGGAGTAAACAGTACGAGCAGTACTTC.

The chain has TRBV6-6 and TRBJ1-4; 10 bases fit TRBD1. Germline values: CDR1 MNHNY, CDR2 SVGAGI (reference sequence). The V and J ends lost 6 bases and 5 bases, in that order; junction bases with no gene match: 6. This CDR3 comprises 15 residues. CDR3 in DNA: TGTGCCAGCAGCTTGCGGGACAGGGGAAATGAAAAACTGTTTTTT. This codes for CASSLRDRGNEKLFF.

The chain joins TRBV19 to TRBJ2-3, with 7 bases fitting TRBD2. Germline values: CDR1 LNHDA, CDR2 SQIVND (reference sequence). The CDR3 is 16 amino acids. V was pared by 4 bases and J by 0 bases, with 7 bases of the junction left unmatched. CDR3 coding DNA: TGTGCCAGTAGTAATCGGGCGGGAGTGAGCACAGATACGCAGTATTTT. This encodes CASSNRAGVSTDTQYF.

The chain is built from TRBV9 and TRBJ1-5, with D hard to call. V lost 6 bases, J lost 10 bases, and 8 bases lay in between. This CDR3 is built from 10 residues. Germline loops: CDR1 SGDLS, CDR2 YYNGEE. In DNA, the CDR3 is TGTGCCAGCAACATCTCTCCCCAGCATTTT. This sequence encodes CASNISPQHF.

The gene calls are TRBV27 and TRBJ2-3, with D possibly being TRBD2 (6 bases). Per the germline V gene, CDR1 is MNHEY and CDR2 is SMNVEV (reference sequence). Trimming removed 5 bases at V and 3 bases at J, with 12 bases between. CDR3 length equals 14 residues. CDR3 in amino acids: CASSRRAGTDTQYF. The CDR3, as DNA: TGTGCCAGCAGTAGGAGGGCGGGGACAGATACGCAGTATTTT.

The CDR3 loop reads CASSTGTGFEAFF. In DNA, the CDR3 is TGTGCCAGCAGTACCGGGACAGGCTTTGAAGCTTTCTTT. The chain recombines TRBV6-5 with TRBJ1-1, with 8 bases identical to TRBD1. This CDR3 contains 13 residues. V shed 5 bases and J 7 bases; nucleotides not matched to a gene: 6. CDR1 is MNHEY, CDR2 SVGAGI, per germline.

The chain recombines TRBV2 with TRBJ2-2; tentatively, D is TRBD1 or TRBD2 (5 bases each). Per the germline V gene, CDR1 is SNHLY and CDR2 is FYNNEI. Deletions cut 4 bases from V and 7 bases from J, with 10 bases between. The CDR3 is made up of 13 amino acids. CDR3 loop: CASSVWGNGELFF. As DNA, the CDR3 is TGTGCCAGCAGTGTTTGGGGGAACGGGGAGCTGTTTTTT.

The V gene is TRBV6-1, the J gene TRBJ1-1, with 7 bases matching TRBD1. Germline CDR1 MNHNS, CDR2 SASEGT. Trimming at V came to 11 bases and at J to 3 bases, leaving 12 bases not matched to a gene. There are 14 residues in the CDR3. The CDR3: CAANPIQGYTEAFF. In DNA form, the CDR3 reads TGTGCCGCGAATCCTATACAGGGGTACACTGAAGCTTTCTTT.

Note on this clone: One end of the junction does not line up with germline, which may come from a read error. Other DNA sequences in the sample encode the same CDR3. J is TRBJ2-7 and V is TRBV11-3; TRBD1 agrees at 12 bases. The CDR3 consists of 15 residues. Germline-derived CDR1 and CDR2 are SGHNT and YENEEA. CDR3 in amino acids: CASSLAGTGGYEQYF. CDR3 in DNA: TGTGCCAGCAGCTTAGCCGGGACAGGGGGCTACGAACAGTACTTC.